These 7 T cell receptor beta chains were sequenced from one sample in a study of beta chain features in type 1 diabetes. Findings and caveats of the study: Patients with Type 1 diabetes showed moderately but significantly shorter TCRB CDR3s in all four CD4+ subsets.

The whole isolated RNA underwent reverse transcription, so sequencing captured expressed TCRB transcripts. Profiling relied on immunoSEQ multiplex PCR, and the TCRdb table lists in-frame clones only, not all of them. Here the sample spans a few hundred thousand clones, around 9.6% being singletons. Their cognate antigens are unknown. Sequenced: central memory CD4+ T cells from blood. These receptor sequences come from a man aged 25 to 40 with type 1 diabetes.

This clone occurred a few times. The chain uses TRBV28 and TRBJ2-4, with 8 positions matching TRBD1. V dropped 5 bases and J dropped 1; count of bases not matched to a gene: 4. In germline, CDR1 is MDHEN, CDR2 SYDVKM. The CDR3 runs 15 residues. As DNA, the CDR3 is TGTGCCAGCAGTGCAGGGGGCCCCGCCAAAAACATTCAGTACTTC. It codes for CASSAGGPAKNIQYF.

This clone was seen more than once but under ten times. The V and J genes are TRBV4-2 and TRBJ2-7; a possible D gene is TRBD2 (6 bases). The CDR3 sequence is 15 residues long. Trimming removed 4 bases at V and 4 bases at J, with 17 bases between. Germline V gene lookup returns CDR1 LGHNA and CDR2 YNFKEQ. This chain's CDR3 is CASSLDVHRGYEQYF. CDR3 nucleotide sequence: TGTGCCAGCAGCCTAGACGTCCACCGGGGGTACGAGCAGTACTTC.

This clone has a handful of counts. Written as DNA, the CDR3 is TGTGCCAGTAGTATTTCCTGGACTAGCGGGAGGAGCTCCTACAATGAGCAGTTCTTC. Its protein product is CASSISWTSGRSSYNEQFF. The rearrangement joins TRBV19 to TRBJ2-1, with 14 positions matching TRBD2. The CDR3 extends over 19 amino acids. Germline-derived CDR1 and CDR2 are LNHDA and SQIVND (reference sequence). Unmatched junction bases numbered 7, after V lost 3 bases and J lost 0 bases.

The rearrangement uses TRBV5-4 and TRBJ2-7; D is possibly TRBD2 (5 bases). Trimming took off 2 bases at V and 7 bases at J, with 19 bases between the two ends. The CDR3 spans 15 residues. Germline CDR1 reads SGHNT; CDR2 reads YYREEE (reference sequence). CDR3 region: CASSLALLGSGEQYF. The CDR3 DNA reads as TGTGCCAGCAGCTTAGCCCTGCTCGGCTCGGGGGAGCAGTACTTC.

This chain joins TRBV2 and TRBJ2-5, with a possible D match to TRBD2 (6 bases). Gene TRBJ2-7 matches the end of the DNA better, so the J call may be wrong. In germline, CDR1 is SNHLY, CDR2 FYNNEI. The CDR3 runs 13 residues. The CDR3 DNA reads TGTGCCAGCAGTTACCACTCTAGCGTCGAGCAGTACTTC. Protein product: CASSYHSSVEQYF.

This chain connects TRBV7-2 to TRBJ2-1; tentative D call: TRBD2 (6 bases). CDR3 length: 14 residues. From germline, CDR1 is SGHTA and CDR2 FQGNSA. Trimming took off 5 bases at V and 2 bases at J, with 10 bases between the two ends. The CDR3 region has the DNA TGTGCCAGCAGCCCCGGGAGTGCCTACAATGAGCAGTTCTTC. It is translated as CASSPGSAYNEQFF.

The genes are TRBV5-5 and TRBJ2-7; D unclear. Germline V CDR1 and CDR2: SGHKS, YYEKEE (reference sequence). Trimming cost V 2 bases and J 1 base, with 4 bases left between them. The CDR3 contains 12 residues. CDR3 DNA sequence: TGTGCCAGCAGCTTTGGTTCCTACGAGCAGTACTTC. Protein product: CASSFGSYEQYF.